The 28 T cell receptor beta chains listed next were all sequenced from one sample in a study of Graves' ophthalmopathy and Graves' hyperthyroidism. The sequenced template was RNA, covering the TCR beta CDR3 region. Second-round multiplex PCR came after a first-round RT-PCR that employed HTBI primers. TCRdb fed the multiplex PCR reads into MiXCR, producing one record per CDR3 protein. This sample has about 400,000 distinct CDR3 sequences, with approximately 20% found just once. The sample consisted of peripheral blood. These TCRs come from a woman aged 18 to 35 with Graves' ophthalmopathy.

This clonotype appeared many times. The V and J genes are TRBV6-2 or TRBV6-3 and TRBJ1-5, with D maybe TRBD1 (5 bases). CDR3 size: 16 residues. Germline V gene lookup returns CDR1 MNHEY and CDR2 SVGEGT. V was clipped by 4 bases and J by 4 bases, with 17 bases between them. The CDR3 is CASSSQGVYNNQPQHF. The CDR3 coding sequence is TGTGCCAGCAGTTCTCAGGGAGTGTATAATAATCAGCCCCAGCATTTT.

This clonotype was detected ten times or more. The chain is built from TRBV19 and TRBJ2-7; 8 bases fit TRBD2. This CDR3 region has 15 residues. CDR1 and CDR2 (germline): LNHDA, SQIVND (reference sequence). V trimming: 8 bases; J trimming: 2 bases; junction bases outside the gene matches: 11. The CDR3 sequence: CASGAAGAKTYEQYF. The CDR3 DNA follows: TGTGCCAGTGGTGCAGCGGGGGCCAAGACCTACGAGCAGTACTTC. The full variable domain, rest sourced from reference TRBV19 and TRBJ2-7, is DGGITQSPKYLFRKEGQNVTLSCEQNLNHDAMYWYRQDPGQGLRLIYYSQIVNDFQKGDIAEGYSVSREKKESFPLTVTSAQKNPTAFYLCASGAAGAKTYEQYFGPGTRLTVT.

In this sample, this clonotype turned up many times. The V and J genes are TRBV5-6 and TRBJ1-1, with 9 bases matching TRBD1. V gave up 1 base and J gave up 2 bases; unmatched junction bases: 9. The CDR3 extends over 17 amino acids. Germline loops: CDR1 SGHDT, CDR2 YYEEEE. CDR3 nucleotide sequence: TGTGCCAGCAGCTTGCAAGGGACAGGGTGTTGTAACACTGAAGCTTTCTTT. Translated, it gives CASSLQGTGCCNTEAFF.

As to this clonotype: A read error may explain this, as a much larger clone is one base away. The chain combines TRBV5-6 with TRBJ2-2, with 7 bases aligning to TRBD2. Germline V gene lookup returns CDR1 SGHDT and CDR2 YYEEEE. The CDR3 is made up of 14 amino acids. V lost 7 bases and J lost 6; bases outside the gene matches: 9. In DNA, the CDR3 is TGTGCCAGCGATCGCGGGAGTGACGCCGGGGAGCTGTTTTTT. It codes for CASDRGSDAGELFF.

The V and J genes are TRBV12-3 or TRBV12-4 and TRBJ2-5; D gene ambiguous. With 4 bases removed from V and 5 bases from J, the gap between germline ends came to 20 bases. The CDR3 is made up of 16 amino acids. The chain's CDR3 is CASSSSTVSQGETQYF. DNA of the CDR3: TGTGCCAGCAGTTCCTCAACAGTGTCTCAAGGGGAGACCCAGTACTTC.

V and J are TRBV6-1 and TRBJ1-6, with D hard to call. This CDR3 has 16 residues. In germline, CDR1 is MNHNS, CDR2 SASEGT. The V gene lost 0 bases and the J gene lost 13 bases, with 19 bases spanning the gap. The CDR3 here is CASSEAYGNSNQPLHF. As DNA, the CDR3 is TGTGCCAGCAGTGAAGCATACGGAAATAGCAATCAGCCCCTCCACTTT.

This clonotype has ten or more counts. V gene TRBV11-1 combines with J gene TRBJ1-5; D gene unclear. V was pared by 0 bases and J by 0 bases, with 3 bases between. Looked up from germline, CDR1 is SGHAT and CDR2 is FQDESV (reference sequence). The length of the CDR3 is 14 residues. CDR3: CASSLAGSNQPQHF. The CDR3, as DNA: TGTGCCAGCAGCTTAGCCGGTAGCAATCAGCCCCAGCATTTT.

The rearrangement joins TRBV6-1 to TRBJ2-7; tentative D call: TRBD2 (6 bases). The germline V and J ends were trimmed by 5 bases and 3 bases, with 17 bases remaining between them. This CDR3 spans 15 amino acids. The V gene's germline CDR1 is MNHNS and CDR2 SASEGT. CDR3 amino acids: CASSPEGEEGYEQYF. The DNA for the CDR3 is TGTGCCAGCAGTCCTGAAGGGGAGGAGGGCTACGAGCAGTACTTC.

This chain uses TRBV6-1 with TRBJ1-1, with 7 bases matching TRBD1. This CDR3 spans 13 amino acids. Germline V gene lookup returns CDR1 MNHNS and CDR2 SASEGT. Germline trimming cut 6 bases from V and 4 bases from J; bases unmatched to any gene: 5. Here the CDR3 reads CASSTGDSTEAFF. The CDR3 bases are TGTGCCAGCAGCACAGGGGACTCCACTGAAGCTTTCTTT.

In this sample, this clonotype turned up many times. This rearrangement joins TRBV19 to TRBJ1-2; 7 nucleotides align to TRBD1. The germline gives CDR1 LNHDA, CDR2 SQIVND (reference sequence). V gave up 10 bases and J gave up 8 bases; unmatched junction bases: 13. This CDR3 is 13 amino acids long. DNA of the CDR3: TGTGCCACCACTCGGACAGGCCCGTCGGGCTACACCTTC. Encoded protein: CATTRTGPSGYTF.

The rearrangement uses TRBV20-1 and TRBJ1-1; the D is unclear. Looked up from germline, CDR1 is DFQATT and CDR2 is SNEGSKA (reference sequence). The CDR3 contains 12 residues. Between the trimmed V and J ends, which lost 6 bases and 0 bases, there was a span of 8 bases. In nucleotides, the CDR3 is TGCAGTGCCTTCGACATGAACACTGAAGCTTTCTTT. Translation: CSAFDMNTEAFF.

This clonotype occurred many times. This chain connects TRBV10-3 to TRBJ2-5; TRBD2 aligns across 7 bases. The CDR3 runs to 14 residues. The V gene's germline CDR1 is ENHRY and CDR2 SYGVKD. The trim removed 2 bases at V and 4 bases at J, leaving 4 bases unmatched. CDR3 sequence (DNA): TGTGCCATCAGTGAGGGGGGGGTCTCAGAGACCCAGTACTTC. This gives the protein CAISEGGVSETQYF.

This clonotype came up many times. The gene calls are TRBV7-9 and TRBJ2-7; tentative D call: TRBD2 (5 bases). Per the germline V gene, CDR1 is SEHNR and CDR2 is FQNEAQ (reference sequence). V dropped 4 bases and J dropped 0 bases, with 13 bases sitting between them. CDR3 length: 15 amino acids. In DNA form, the CDR3 reads TGTGCCAGCAGCTCACCGGGGTCCCCCTCCTACGAGCAGTACTTC. It translates to CASSSPGSPSYEQYF. Full variable domain (missing parts from reference TRBV7-9 and TRBJ2-7): DTGVSQNPRHKITKRGQNVTFRCDPISEHNRLYWYRQTLGQGPEFLTYFQNEAQLEKSRLLSDRFSAERPKGSFSTLEIQRTEQGDSAMYLCASSSPGSPSYEQYFGPGTRLTVT.

This clonotype was observed at least ten times. The chain recombines TRBV6-1 with TRBJ2-4; 7 nucleotides agree with TRBD2. Trimming removed 4 bases from V and 4 bases from J; junction bases left unmatched: 4. Germline assignment: CDR1 MNHNS and CDR2 SASEGT. The CDR3 has 14 residues. The CDR3 is CASSGEGPKNIQYF. The CDR3 DNA sequence: TGTGCCAGCAGTGGGGAGGGTCCTAAAAACATTCAGTACTTC.

The table lists this clonotype with many counts. The V and J genes are TRBV30 and TRBJ1-5; 7 nucleotides line up with TRBD1. The V gene end was trimmed by 3 bases and the J gene end by 0 bases; junction bases not matched to a gene: 2. Per the germline V gene, CDR1 is GTSNPN and CDR2 is SVGIG (reference sequence). The CDR3 runs 14 residues. CDR3 DNA: TGTGCCTGGAGGGGGACAGCTAGCAATCAGCCCCAGCATTTT. It codes for CAWRGTASNQPQHF.

In its sample, this clonotype was seen many times. The rearrangement joins TRBV7-2 to TRBJ2-7; D possibly corresponds to TRBD2 (6 bases). Trimming stripped 5 bases from V and 4 bases from J, with 15 bases between. Germline lookup yields CDR1 SGHTA and CDR2 FQGNSA. This CDR3 comprises 14 residues. This CDR3 reads CASSPRDGGYEQYF. CDR3 nucleotides: TGTGCCAGCAGCCCCCGGGACGGAGGGTACGAGCAGTACTTC.

This clonotype was seen ten or more times. CDR3 nucleotides: TGTGCCAGCAGTTTACAGGGGAATGATGGCTACACCTTC. Residues: CASSLQGNDGYTF. The rearrangement joins TRBV7-2 to TRBJ1-2; 7 bases are a match to TRBD1. The CDR3 is 13 residues long. In germline, CDR1 is SGHTA, CDR2 FQGNSA. V lost 6 bases to trimming and J lost 6 bases; unmatched junction nucleotides: 7.

This clonotype came up many times. CDR3 DNA: TGCGCCAGCAGCCAATTCATTAGCTCCTACGAGCAGTACTTC. Translation: CASSQFISSYEQYF. The chain combines TRBV4-3 with TRBJ2-7, with no clear D. The CDR3 covers 14 residues. V lost 2 bases, J lost 0 bases, and 8 bases lay in between. Per germline, CDR1 LGHNA and CDR2 YSLEER.

This clonotype was picked up many times. V and J are TRBV2 and TRBJ2-7, with D perhaps matching TRBD1 (5 bases). CDR1 is SNHLY, CDR2 FYNNEI, per germline. V was shortened by 4 bases and J by 3 bases, with 10 bases between the two germline ends. CDR3 size: 13 residues. CDR3 loop: CASSVGVFYEQYF. In nucleotides, the CDR3 is TGTGCCAGCAGTGTAGGGGTATTCTACGAGCAGTACTTC.

The count of this clonotype is one. The chain is built from TRBV24-1 and TRBJ2-5; unclear D gene. This CDR3 contains 13 residues. Germline CDR1 reads KGHDR; CDR2 reads SFDVKD. The V and J ends lost 3 bases and 5 bases respectively, with 9 bases between them. Here the CDR3 reads CATSDPAGETQYF. In DNA form, the CDR3 reads TGTGCCACCAGTGATCCTGCTGGGGAGACCCAGTACTTC.

This clonotype was seen ten or more times. J is TRBJ1-2 and V is TRBV6-4, with D possibly being TRBD1 (6 bases). With 6 bases removed from V and 2 bases from J, the gap between germline ends came to 16 bases. In germline, CDR1 is MRHNA, CDR2 SNTAGT. CDR3 size: 15 residues. The CDR3 bases are TGTGCCAGCAGCCGGGACATGGCTGGAAACTATGGCTACACCTTC. Protein: CASSRDMAGNYGYTF.

As concerns this clonotype: A much larger clonotype is one base distant, so this may be a read error. The chain combines TRBV3-1 with TRBJ2-7; D is uncertain. This CDR3 is 13 amino acids long. The germline CDR1 and CDR2 sequences are LGHDT and YNNKEL (reference sequence). The CDR3 is CVSSQDRVGEQYF. The CDR3 DNA is TGTGTCAGCAGCCAAGATCGTGTGGGGGAGCAGTACTTC.

This chain joins TRBV15 and TRBJ2-7, with 12 positions matching TRBD1. This CDR3 is 15 amino acids long. In germline, CDR1 is LNHNV, CDR2 YYDKDF (reference sequence). After removal of 1 base from V and 6 bases from J, the junction contained 4 bases not matched to a gene. As DNA, the CDR3 is TGTGCCACCAGCAGAGGGGGGACAGGGGGCGTCGAGCAGTACTTC. It specifies CATSRGGTGGVEQYF.

This clonotype was seen ten or more times. The chain combines TRBV28 with TRBJ2-7; weak D call: TRBD2 (6 bases). V lost 3 bases to trimming and J lost 0 bases, with 12 bases between them. The CDR3 consists of 15 residues. Germline-derived CDR1 and CDR2 are MDHEN and SYDVKM. CDR3 loop: CASSFWGDSSYEQYF. The CDR3, as DNA: TGTGCCAGCAGTTTCTGGGGGGATAGCTCCTACGAGCAGTACTTC.

This clonotype was recorded many times. The V gene is TRBV7-9, the J gene TRBJ2-2; 11 bases fit TRBD1. V trimming: 0 bases; J trimming: 6 bases; junction bases outside the gene matches: 0. CDR1 is SEHNR, CDR2 FQNEAQ, per germline (reference sequence). There are 15 residues in the CDR3. CDR3 in DNA: TGTGCCAGCAGCTTAGCGGGACAGGGGGCCGGGGAGCTGTTTTTT. Residues: CASSLAGQGAGELFF.

The chain is built from TRBV6-2 or TRBV6-3 and TRBJ1-1; 8 nucleotides agree with TRBD1. The CDR3 consists of 14 residues. The V gene end was trimmed by 6 bases and the J gene end by 5 bases; junction bases not matched to a gene: 8. The germline V gene encodes CDR1 MNHEY and CDR2 SVGEGT. This CDR3 reads CASSKGTGGTEAFF. As DNA, the CDR3 is TGTGCCAGCAGCAAAGGGACAGGAGGGACTGAAGCTTTCTTT.

This clonotype was detected ten times or more. The V call is TRBV20-1, the J call TRBJ1-1; perhaps TRBD1 as D (5 bases). Trimming took off 0 bases at V and 1 base at J, with 9 bases between the two ends. The CDR3 has 14 amino acids. Germline-derived CDR1 and CDR2 are DFQATT and SNEGSKA (reference sequence). The CDR3 bases are TGCAGTGCTAGAGAGGGGGGTCGGAACACTGAAGCTTTCTTT. Its protein is CSAREGGRNTEAFF.

Ten or more counts support this clonotype. The chain links TRBV5-1 to TRBJ2-5, with D perhaps matching TRBD1 or TRBD2 (5 bases each). The CDR3 spans 15 residues. The V and J ends lost 4 bases and 5 bases respectively, with 18 bases between them. Germline CDR1 and CDR2: SGHRS and YFSETQ. In DNA, the CDR3 is TGCGCCAGCAGCAGCGGTCCCAGGGTACGGGAGACCCAGTACTTC. It encodes CASSSGPRVRETQYF.